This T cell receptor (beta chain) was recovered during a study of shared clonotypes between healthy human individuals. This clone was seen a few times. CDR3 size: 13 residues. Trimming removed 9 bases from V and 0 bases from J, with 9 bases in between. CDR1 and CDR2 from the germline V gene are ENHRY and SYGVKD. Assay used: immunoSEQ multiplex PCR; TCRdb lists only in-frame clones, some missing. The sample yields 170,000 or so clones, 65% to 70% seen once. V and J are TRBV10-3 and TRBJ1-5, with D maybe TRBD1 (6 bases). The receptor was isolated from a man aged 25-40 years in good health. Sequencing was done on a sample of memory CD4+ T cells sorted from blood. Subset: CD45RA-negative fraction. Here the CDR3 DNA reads TGTGCCATACAGGGTTATAGCAATCAGCCCCAGCATTTT. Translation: CAIQGYSNQPQHF.